The 19 T cell receptor beta chains below were found in one sample sequenced in a study of T cell changes during pregnancy in multiple sclerosis. Generated by immunoSEQ multiplex PCR, the TCRdb table keeps only in-frame clones and is missing some. The sample yields 70,000 or so clones, around 92% seen once. Sequences were derived from peripheral blood, sampled in the third trimester of pregnancy. Receptors originate from a female donor in good health, enrolled as a control in a pregnancy study.

A word on this clone: Other DNA sequences in this sample translate to the same CDR3. J is TRBJ1-1 and V is TRBV5-1, with a weak D call TRBD1 (5 bases). This CDR3 has 15 residues. V gave up 1 base and J gave up 0 bases, with 10 bases separating them. Germline values: CDR1 SGHRS, CDR2 YFSETQ. CDR3: CASSLWGGMNTEAFF. The CDR3 DNA reads as TGCGCCAGCAGCTTGTGGGGCGGTATGAACACTGAAGCTTTCTTT. Full variable domain (missing parts from reference TRBV5-1 and TRBJ1-1): KAGVTQTPRYLIKTRGQQVTLSCSPISGHRSVSWYQQTPGQGLQFLFEYFSETQRNKGNFPGRFSGRQFSNSRSEMNVSTLELGDSALYLCASSLWGGMNTEAFFGQGTRLTVV.

The J gene is TRBJ2-3, the V gene TRBV5-1; 11 bases align to TRBD1. This CDR3 has 14 amino acids. Per germline, CDR1 SGHRS and CDR2 YFSETQ. The junction had 1 base not matched to a gene; V was cut back by 3 bases and J by 4 bases. CDR3 in DNA: TGCGCCAGCAGCTGGGGACAGGGGGCAGATACGCAGTATTTT. Amino acids: CASSWGQGADTQYF.

This clone was seen a single time. This chain joins TRBV7-9 and TRBJ2-5, with 9 nucleotides matching TRBD2. CDR3 length: 16 residues. V lost 4 bases and J lost 1; bases outside the gene matches: 7. Per germline, CDR1 SEHNR and CDR2 FQNEAQ (reference sequence). Written as DNA, the CDR3 is TGTGCCAGCAGCTGGGGTAGCGGGGGTATCCAAGAGACCCAGTACTTC. This sequence encodes CASSWGSGGIQETQYF.

This chain uses TRBV18 with TRBJ2-4; weak D call: TRBD1 (5 bases). The CDR3 is 14 amino acids. Trimming left V 5 bases short and J 0 bases short, with 8 bases between. Germline-derived CDR1 and CDR2 are KGHSH and LQKENI. CDR3 nucleotide sequence: TGTGCCAGCTCATCCGACAGAGCCAAAAACATTCAGTACTTC. Its protein is CASSSDRAKNIQYF.

This chain links TRBV7-2 with TRBJ1-1; no definite D call. The CDR3 is made up of 17 amino acids. Trimming left V 0 bases short and J 5 bases short, with 19 bases between. Germline V lookup: CDR1 SGHTA, CDR2 FQGNSA. The CDR3 protein is CASSLAQSRRLRTEAFF. DNA of the CDR3: TGTGCCAGCAGCTTAGCCCAATCGCGGAGGCTGAGAACTGAAGCTTTCTTT. The variable domain in full, with the rest retrieved from reference TRBV7-2 and TRBJ1-1, is GAGVSQSPSNKVTEKGKDVELRCDPISGHTALYWYRQSLGQGLEFLIYFQGNSAPDKSGLPSDRFSAERTGGSVSTLTIQRTQQEDSAVYLCASSLAQSRRLRTEAFFGQGTRLTVV.

The chain uses TRBV30 and TRBJ1-2; D is possibly TRBD1 (5 bases). V gave up 4 bases and J gave up 5 bases, with 17 bases separating them. Per germline, CDR1 GTSNPN and CDR2 SVGIG (reference sequence). The CDR3 loop spans 14 amino acids. CDR3 protein: CAWTGQIAHYGYTF. The CDR3 DNA follows: TGTGCCTGGACAGGGCAGATCGCACATTATGGCTACACCTTC.

The rearrangement joins TRBV5-1 to TRBJ2-1; TRBD2 might be the D (5 bases). The germline V and J ends were trimmed by 2 bases and 8 bases, with 14 bases remaining between them. The length of the CDR3 is 14 residues. From germline, CDR1 is SGHRS and CDR2 YFSETQ. CDR3 DNA: TGCGCCAGCAGCTTAATCGTCGGGATCGATGAGCAGTTCTTC. Translating gives CASSLIVGIDEQFF.

The chain uses TRBV5-1 and TRBJ2-7, with 16 bases identical to TRBD2. CDR3 length: 17 amino acids. Trimming cost V 3 bases and J 3 bases; bases outside gene matches: 6. CDR1 and CDR2 from the germline V gene are SGHRS and YFSETQ. CDR3 sequence reads: CASSWGLAGGTIYEQYF. The CDR3, as DNA: TGCGCCAGCAGCTGGGGACTAGCGGGAGGGACTATCTACGAGCAGTACTTC.

As concerns this clone: Other nucleotide sequences in the sample specify the same CDR3. V usage is TRBV4-1 and J usage is TRBJ2-1; 7 bases agree with TRBD2. The J segment lost 9 bases and the V segment lost 1 base, leaving 12 bases of the junction unmatched. The CDR3 length is 16 residues. Germline V lookup: CDR1 MGHRA, CDR2 YSYEKL. The CDR3 here is CASSQVASGVTGEQFF. For the CDR3, the DNA is TGCGCCAGCAGCCAAGTAGCGAGCGGGGTCACGGGTGAGCAGTTCTTC.

The V gene is TRBV7-9, the J gene TRBJ1-5; no definite D call. The CDR3 loop spans 13 amino acids. V was clipped by 5 bases and J by 7 bases, with 12 bases between them. CDR1 and CDR2 from the germline V gene are SEHNR and FQNEAQ (reference sequence). The CDR3 DNA is TGTGCCAGCAGCCCCGGTGGAGGGCAGCCCCAGCATTTT. This sequence encodes CASSPGGGQPQHF.

The V and J genes are TRBV5-8 and TRBJ2-1; 9 nucleotides match TRBD1. J was trimmed by 6 bases and V by 4 bases; bases with no gene match: 20. The CDR3 contains 19 residues. CDR1 is SGHTS and CDR2 is YDEGEE in the germline V gene. This chain's CDR3 is CASSAPGTGISWFLNEQFF. CDR3 DNA: TGTGCCAGCAGCGCACCGGGGACAGGGATAAGCTGGTTCCTCAATGAGCAGTTCTTC.

The J gene is TRBJ2-3, the V gene TRBV15, with TRBD1 identical over 12 bases. With 7 bases clipped from V and 8 bases from J, the junction kept 10 bases outside the gene matches. This CDR3 spans 15 amino acids. Germline V lookup: CDR1 LNHNV, CDR2 YYDKDF (reference sequence). CDR3 DNA: TGTGCCACCAACGCCGGGACAGGGGGCCTTCGTACGCAGTATTTT. It is translated as CATNAGTGGLRTQYF.

The gene calls are TRBV13 and TRBJ1-4; no clear D. This CDR3 comprises 14 residues. Per the germline V gene, CDR1 is PRHDT and CDR2 is FYEKMQ (reference sequence). Trimming took 2 bases from V and 7 from J, leaving 11 bases between them. DNA of the CDR3: TGTGCCAGCAGCTTACGGGTGTGGAGTGAAAAACTGTTTTTT. Translating gives CASSLRVWSEKLFF.

This clone was seen more than once but under ten times. The chain has TRBV6-6 and TRBJ1-1, with unresolved D. CDR3 length equals 14 residues. The V end lost 0 bases, the J end lost 1 base, and 6 bases lay between the germline ends. CDR1 and CDR2 from the germline V gene are MNHNY and SVGAGI (reference sequence). The CDR3 sequence is CASSYSAGNTEAFF. CDR3 DNA: TGTGCCAGCAGTTACTCGGCGGGGAACACTGAAGCTTTCTTT.

The V call is TRBV21-1, the J call TRBJ2-7; TRBD2 reflects the table's D call only, with no check against the DNA. TRBV21-1 represents a pseudogene. The CDR3 has 15 residues. CDR3: CASSKATSGRYEQYF. Written as DNA, the CDR3 is TGTGCCAGCAGCAAAGCAACTAGCGGGAGGTACGAGCAGTACTTC.

The V and J genes are TRBV7-9 and TRBJ1-2; a weak D match, TRBD1 (6 bases). Trimming stripped 3 bases from V and 1 base from J, with 12 bases between. The germline gives CDR1 SEHNR, CDR2 FQNEAQ (reference sequence). This CDR3 has 15 residues. CDR3 residues: CASSLGGGINYGYTF. The CDR3 DNA reads as TGTGCCAGCAGCTTGGGAGGGGGGATTAACTATGGCTACACCTTC. Variable domain in full (rest from reference TRBV7-9 and TRBJ1-2): DTGVSQNPRHKITKRGQNVTFRCDPISEHNRLYWYRQTLGQGPEFLTYFQNEAQLEKSRLLSDRFSAERPKGSFSTLEIQRTEQGDSAMYLCASSLGGGINYGYTFGSGTRLTVV.

V usage is TRBV28 and J usage is TRBJ1-4, with D unresolved. V was shortened by 2 bases and J by 3 bases, with 10 bases between the two germline ends. The germline CDR1 and CDR2 sequences are MDHEN and SYDVKM. CDR3 length: 15 residues. The CDR3 DNA is TGTGCCAGCAGTTTAGGGAGGCGGGCTAATGAAAAACTGTTTTTT. It yields the protein CASSLGRRANEKLFF.

V gene TRBV5-1 combines with J gene TRBJ2-2; unclear D gene. The V end lost 0 bases, the J end lost 4 bases, and 19 bases lay between the germline ends. CDR1 and CDR2 from the germline V gene are SGHRS and YFSETQ. The CDR3 is 18 amino acids. This CDR3 reads CASSLAIATGSSTGELFF. The CDR3, as DNA: TGCGCCAGCAGCTTGGCCATCGCGACTGGTTCAAGCACCGGGGAGCTGTTTTTT.

The chain is built from TRBV4-2 and TRBJ2-1, with TRBD2 identical over 11 bases. V was clipped by 4 bases and J by 7 bases; unmatched bases: 12. Germline V lookup: CDR1 LGHNA, CDR2 YNFKEQ. This CDR3 comprises 17 residues. CDR3 DNA: TGTGCCAGCAGCCGGGGGCCGACTAGCGGGGCGGCAAATGAGCAGTTCTTC. Translation: CASSRGPTSGAANEQFF.